This T cell receptor beta chain stems from a study of OX40 agonist ivuxolimab in advanced cancers. The wider study: Of the patients, three showed partial responses, one with hepatocellular carcinoma and two with cutaneous melanoma. Findings and limits, study-wide: Blood T cells, both CD4+ and CD8+, expanded clonally by week 6 at 0.1 to 3.0 mg/kg.

Comment on this clone: Its antigen is undetermined.

Germline CDR1 is LNHNV and CDR2 is YYDKDF (reference sequence). Trimming took 6 bases from V and 0 from J, leaving 20 bases between them. There are 17 residues in the CDR3. Clones were read by immunoSEQ multiplex PCR, and TCRdb kept only the in-frame ones, dropping some. The repertoire holds roughly 48,000 clones, with around nine tenths as singletons. The gene calls are TRBV15 and TRBJ1-1; no clear D. The sample was CD4+ or CD8+ T cells sorted from blood, taken in a trial of the OX40 agonist ivuxolimab. The TCR originated in an adult with an advanced solid tumor such as melanoma, head and neck, liver or kidney cancer. CDR3 DNA: TGTGCCACCAGTAAGAGCTTCCTAGACAAGATGAACACTGAAGCTTTCTTT. Encoded protein: CATSKSFLDKMNTEAFF.